One sample yielded the 24 T cell receptor beta chains listed below, sequenced in a study of blood T cell repertoires in COVID-19. Repertoires were generated with immunoSEQ multiplex PCR, while TCRdb's copy carries only in-frame clones and drops some. The data show about 99,000 clones, around 79% seen once. The specimen was peripheral blood. Receptors originate from an elderly woman with active or convalescent COVID-19.

The chain carries TRBV14 and TRBJ1-1, with 7 positions matching TRBD1. Germline loops: CDR1 SGHDN, CDR2 FVKESK. Unmatched junction bases numbered 7, after V lost 0 bases and J lost 9 bases. This CDR3 has 14 amino acids. The CDR3 loop is CASSQDLTGVKAFF. The DNA for the CDR3 is TGTGCCAGCAGCCAAGACCTCACAGGGGTCAAAGCTTTCTTT.

J is TRBJ1-2 and V is TRBV6-2 or TRBV6-3; D may be TRBD1 (6 bases). The CDR3 runs to 15 residues. V was trimmed by 2 bases and J by 4 bases, leaving 14 bases between them. Germline V gene data show CDR1 as MNHEY and CDR2 as SVGEGT. The CDR3 bases are TGTGCCAGCAGTTACAGCAGGGGCCTGGGCTATGGCTACACCTTC. Amino acids: CASSYSRGLGYGYTF.

CDR3 DNA sequence: TGTGCCAGCAGCGCAGGCGCGGGGACGTCTCGAAATACGCAGTATTTT. Its protein is CASSAGAGTSRNTQYF. The chain has TRBV5-4 and TRBJ2-3; D perhaps matches TRBD2 (6 bases). Trimming stripped 4 bases from V and 7 bases from J, with 22 bases between. The CDR3 is made up of 16 amino acids. The germline V gene encodes CDR1 SGHNT and CDR2 YYREEE (reference sequence).

The chain combines TRBV18 with TRBJ2-7; D may be TRBD2 (5 bases). V dropped 1 base and J dropped 7 bases, with 14 bases sitting between them. CDR1 KGHSH and CDR2 LQKENI come from the germline V gene. The CDR3 covers 14 residues. The CDR3, as DNA: TGTGCCAGCTCACCACTGCGGGCCACGGGGGAGCAGTACTTC. Residues: CASSPLRATGEQYF.

This clone was recorded a few times. The chain combines TRBV10-3 with TRBJ1-2; 7 nucleotides agree with TRBD1. The CDR3 has 18 residues. Trimming cost V 3 bases and J 0 bases; bases outside gene matches: 13. Germline lookup yields CDR1 ENHRY and CDR2 SYGVKD. The CDR3 reads CAISDQEGQRTSNYGYTF. CDR3 nucleotides: TGTGCCATCAGTGACCAAGAGGGACAGCGGACCTCTAACTATGGCTACACCTTC.

The gene calls are TRBV4-2 and TRBJ2-2, with 15 nucleotides matching TRBD2. CDR1 and CDR2 (germline): LGHNA, YNFKEQ. The junction had 13 bases not matched to a gene; V was cut back by 1 base and J by 4 bases. The CDR3 contains 21 residues. CDR3 region: CASSQGAGGTSGRFVTGELFF. The CDR3 DNA reads as TGTGCCAGCAGCCAAGGGGCGGGGGGGACTAGCGGGAGGTTTGTCACCGGGGAGCTGTTTTTT.

The CDR3 here is CATSDGTAYNEQFF. The DNA for the CDR3 is TGTGCCACCAGTGATGGGACAGCCTACAATGAGCAGTTCTTC. The chain is built from TRBV24-1 and TRBJ2-1; 7 bases fit TRBD1. Germline-derived CDR1 and CDR2 are KGHDR and SFDVKD. After removal of 3 bases from V and 2 bases from J, the junction contained 0 bases not matched to a gene. The CDR3 runs 14 residues.

The chain's CDR3 is CASSSARGYDEQFF. As DNA, the CDR3 is TGTGCCAGCAGCTCCGCGAGAGGGTATGATGAGCAGTTCTTC. The rearrangement uses TRBV7-2 and TRBJ2-1, with D tentatively TRBD2 (5 bases). Germline-derived CDR1 and CDR2 are SGHTA and FQGNSA. Trimming took off 4 bases at V and 8 bases at J, with 15 bases between the two ends. This CDR3 is built from 14 residues.

The rearrangement links TRBV11-1 to TRBJ2-1; 11 bases match TRBD2. The CDR3 is 19 amino acids. Germline CDR1 is SGHAT and CDR2 is FQDESV (reference sequence). V trimming: 0 bases; J trimming: 0 bases; junction bases outside the gene matches: 7. The CDR3 DNA sequence: TGTGCCAGCAGCTTAGCGTGGTCTAGCGGGGGGAGCTCCTACAATGAGCAGTTCTTC. This gives the protein CASSLAWSSGGSSYNEQFF.

The J gene is TRBJ2-3, the V gene TRBV5-1; 9 bases agree with TRBD1. CDR1 is SGHRS and CDR2 is YFSETQ in the germline V gene. The V and J ends lost 4 bases and 6 bases, in that order; junction bases with no gene match: 6. CDR3 size: 14 residues. CDR3 in DNA: TGCGCCAGCAGCCCCGGGACAGGGCCCGATACGCAGTATTTT. Its protein is CASSPGTGPDTQYF.

This chain joins TRBV7-9 and TRBJ2-6; no reliable D call. V gave up 4 bases and J gave up 0 bases, with 10 bases separating them. Germline values: CDR1 SEHNR, CDR2 FQNEAQ (reference sequence). The CDR3 consists of 16 residues. The CDR3 DNA reads as TGTGCCAGCAGCTCTACGGAGAGCTCTGGGGCCAACGTCCTGACTTTC. Protein product: CASSSTESSGANVLTF.

CDR3 sequence: CASSPTQNTEAFF. The CDR3 coding sequence is TGTGCCAGCAGTCCGACACAGAACACTGAAGCTTTCTTT. The chain recombines TRBV12-3 or TRBV12-4 with TRBJ1-1, with D hard to call. Trimming took 5 bases from V and 1 from J, leaving 8 bases between them. CDR3 length: 13 amino acids.

The chain is built from TRBV20-1 and TRBJ1-1; D is ambiguous. Germline CDR1 reads DFQATT; CDR2 reads SNEGSKA (reference sequence). This CDR3 has 11 amino acids. V was trimmed by 4 bases and J by 2 bases, leaving 5 bases between them. The CDR3 sequence is CSANRNTEAFF. CDR3 in DNA: TGCAGTGCTAACAGAAACACTGAAGCTTTCTTT.

The chain has TRBV4-2 and TRBJ1-2; 8 bases map to TRBD1. V trimming: 1 base; J trimming: 4 bases; junction bases outside the gene matches: 14. The CDR3 runs 18 residues. Germline V CDR1 and CDR2: LGHNA, YNFKEQ. In nucleotides, the CDR3 is TGTGCCAGCAGCCAAGGAGGCCCAGGGGGCGGGGGCAGCTATGGCTACACCTTC. Translating gives CASSQGGPGGGGSYGYTF.

The chain links TRBV7-8 to TRBJ2-3; 7 bases fit TRBD2. The germline V gene encodes CDR1 SGHVS and CDR2 FQNEAQ. V gave up 7 bases and J gave up 8 bases; unmatched junction bases: 12. CDR3 length: 14 residues. The CDR3 coding sequence is TGTGCCAGCACCCCGGCGGGAGTTGGGAGTACGCAGTATTTT. This codes for CASTPAGVGSTQYF.

The rearrangement uses TRBV30 and TRBJ1-6, with a weak D call TRBD1 (6 bases). CDR1 and CDR2 from the germline V gene are GTSNPN and SVGIG (reference sequence). The CDR3 has 13 amino acids. CDR3 nucleotides: TGTGCAGGGACATCCCTTTATAATTCACCCCTCCACTTT. It specifies CAGTSLYNSPLHF.

The chain is built from TRBV5-1 and TRBJ1-1, with D possibly matching TRBD1 (5 bases). The CDR3 is 16 amino acids. Trimming removed 7 bases at V and 8 bases at J, with 27 bases between. In germline, CDR1 is SGHRS, CDR2 YFSETQ. CDR3 loop: CASRLGRGFSAEEAFF. The CDR3 DNA reads TGCGCCAGCCGTCTTGGTAGGGGTTTCTCAGCCGAGGAAGCTTTCTTT. Based on the CDR3 plus reference TRBV5-1 and TRBJ1-1, the full variable domain is KAGVTQTPRYLIKTRGQQVTLSCSPISGHRSVSWYQQTPGQGLQFLFEYFSETQRNKGNFPGRFSGRQFSNSRSEMNVSTLELGDSALYLCASRLGRGFSAEEAFFGQGTRLTVV.

The chain joins TRBV5-6 to TRBJ1-3; no clear D. From germline, CDR1 is SGHDT and CDR2 YYEEEE. CDR3 size: 14 residues. Trimming pared 2 bases from V and 0 bases from J, leaving 6 bases between. The CDR3 DNA reads TGTGCCAGCAGCTTCTACCCCTCTGGAAACACCATATATTTT. Its protein is CASSFYPSGNTIYF.

In this sample, this clone turned up many times. This chain links TRBV19 with TRBJ1-2, with TRBD1 matching 11 bases. The CDR3 contains 18 residues. V shed 4 bases, J shed 4 bases, and the junction held 14 bases outside the gene matches. Germline loops: CDR1 LNHDA, CDR2 SQIVND (reference sequence). CDR3 DNA sequence: TGTGCCAGTAGTAGCTCCAGGACAGGGGGCGCTTCTGGCTATGGCTACACCTTC. This encodes CASSSSRTGGASGYGYTF.

This clone has just a few counts. The rearrangement joins TRBV2 to TRBJ2-7; D gene unclear. The CDR3 runs 13 residues. Between the trimmed V and J ends, which lost 5 bases and 3 bases, there was a span of 11 bases. Germline-derived CDR1 and CDR2 are SNHLY and FYNNEI. CDR3: CASSTTNVYEQYF. The CDR3 DNA reads as TGTGCCAGCAGTACCACAAACGTCTACGAGCAGTACTTC.

This sequence joins TRBV18 and TRBJ1-1, with D possibly TRBD1 on 5 matching bases. The CDR3 has 16 residues. The V gene lost 2 bases and the J gene lost 0 bases, with 13 bases spanning the gap. Germline CDR1 is KGHSH and CDR2 is LQKENI. CDR3 sequence reads: CASSPIDSSMNTEAFF. The CDR3 DNA sequence: TGTGCCAGCTCACCAATTGACAGTAGTATGAACACTGAAGCTTTCTTT.

This clone was counted a few times. This sequence joins TRBV9 and TRBJ1-2; D gene unclear. CDR3 size: 13 residues. The ends were cut back, 6 bases at V and 2 bases at J, with 11 bases in the middle. Per germline, CDR1 SGDLS and CDR2 YYNGEE. This CDR3 is CASTGGGNYGYTF. The DNA of the CDR3 is TGTGCCAGCACAGGCGGCGGGAACTATGGCTACACCTTC.

The chain carries TRBV6-6 and TRBJ1-1; 7 bases align to TRBD1. CDR1 and CDR2 (germline): MNHNY, SVGAGI (reference sequence). The CDR3 covers 17 residues. The V gene end was trimmed by 5 bases and the J gene end by 5 bases; junction bases not matched to a gene: 17. CDR3 protein: CASSLKHTGVAATEAFF. CDR3 coding DNA: TGTGCCAGCAGTCTAAAACACACAGGGGTGGCAGCAACTGAAGCTTTCTTT.

This clone was picked up one time. The chain carries TRBV7-2 and TRBJ2-7; TRBD1 aligns across 8 bases. J was trimmed by 0 bases and V by 5 bases; bases with no gene match: 6. CDR3 length: 15 residues. Germline lookup yields CDR1 SGHTA and CDR2 FQGNSA. The CDR3 coding sequence is TGTGCCAGCAGCAACCACAGGGGGGTCTCCTACGAGCAGTACTTC. This translates into CASSNHRGVSYEQYF.